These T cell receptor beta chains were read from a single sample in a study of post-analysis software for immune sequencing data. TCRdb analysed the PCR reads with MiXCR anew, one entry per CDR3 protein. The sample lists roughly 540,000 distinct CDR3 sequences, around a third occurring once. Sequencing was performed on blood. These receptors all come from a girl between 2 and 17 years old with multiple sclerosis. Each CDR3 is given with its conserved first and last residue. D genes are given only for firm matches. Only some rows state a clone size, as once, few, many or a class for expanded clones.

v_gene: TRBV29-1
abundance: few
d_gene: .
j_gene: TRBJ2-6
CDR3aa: CSVLPRGAGGANVLTF
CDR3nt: TGCAGCGTTTTACCTCGCGGGGCAGGTGGGGCCAACGTCCTGACTTTC

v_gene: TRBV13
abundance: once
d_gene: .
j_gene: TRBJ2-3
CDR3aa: CASSTGGVPTDTQYF
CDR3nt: TGTGCCAGCAGTACTGGTGGCGTTCCCACAGATACGCAGTATTTT

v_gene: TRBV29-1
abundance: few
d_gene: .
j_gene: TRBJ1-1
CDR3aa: CTPWTINEAFF
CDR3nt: TGCACCCCCTGGACAATTAATGAAGCTTTCTTT

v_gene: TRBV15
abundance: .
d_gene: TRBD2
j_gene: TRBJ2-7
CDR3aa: CATSRDLGRGGHNEQYF
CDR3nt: TGTGCCACCAGCAGAGATCTGGGCCGCGGGGGGCACAATGAGCAGTACTTC

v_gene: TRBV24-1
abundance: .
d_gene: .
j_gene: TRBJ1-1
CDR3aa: CATSREGGTEAFF
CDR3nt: TGTGCCACCAGTCGAGAAGGGGGCACTGAAGCTTTCTTT

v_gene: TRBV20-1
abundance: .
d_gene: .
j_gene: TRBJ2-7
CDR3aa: CSASGGVGEQYF
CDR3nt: TGCAGTGCTAGCGGGGGAGTGGGCGAGCAGTACTTC

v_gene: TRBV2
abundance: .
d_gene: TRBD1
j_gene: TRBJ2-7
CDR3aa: CASRYTRDRGLSSYEQYF
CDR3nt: TGTGCCAGCAGATACACCCGGGACAGGGGGCTTAGCTCCTACGAGCAGTACTTC

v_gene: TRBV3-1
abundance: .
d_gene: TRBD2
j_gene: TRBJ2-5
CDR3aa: CTSSQLAEETQYF
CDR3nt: TGTACCAGCAGCCAACTAGCGGAAGAGACCCAGTACTTC

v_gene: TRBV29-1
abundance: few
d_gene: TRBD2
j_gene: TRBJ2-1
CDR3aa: CSVETAGVTNEQFF
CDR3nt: TGCAGCGTTGAAACGGCGGGGGTGACCAATGAGCAGTTCTTC

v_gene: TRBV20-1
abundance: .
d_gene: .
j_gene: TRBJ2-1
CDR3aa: CSAKTPSGPYNEQFF
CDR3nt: TGCAGTGCTAAAACCCCGTCTGGGCCCTACAATGAGCAGTTCTTC

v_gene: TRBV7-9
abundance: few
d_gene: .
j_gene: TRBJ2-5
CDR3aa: CASSLSQGVRETQYF
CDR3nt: TGTGCCAGCAGCTTATCCCAGGGAGTAAGAGAGACCCAGTACTTC

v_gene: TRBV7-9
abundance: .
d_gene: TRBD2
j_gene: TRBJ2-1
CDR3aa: CASSLAPIAGGISEEQFF
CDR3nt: TGTGCCAGCAGCTTAGCGCCGATAGCGGGGGGGATCTCAGAGGAGCAGTTCTTC

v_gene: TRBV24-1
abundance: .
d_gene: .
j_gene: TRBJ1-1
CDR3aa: CATSGGTEAFF
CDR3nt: TGTGCCACCAGTGGGGGAACTGAAGCTTTCTTT

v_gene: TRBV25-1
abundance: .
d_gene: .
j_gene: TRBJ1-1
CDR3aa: CASSEYGEPNTEAFF
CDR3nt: TGTGCCAGCAGTGAATACGGGGAGCCGAACACTGAAGCTTTCTTT

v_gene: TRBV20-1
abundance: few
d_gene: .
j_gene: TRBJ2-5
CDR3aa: CSALGTPLREQYF
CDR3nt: TGCAGTGCTCTAGGGACCCCCTTGAGGGAGCAGTACTTC

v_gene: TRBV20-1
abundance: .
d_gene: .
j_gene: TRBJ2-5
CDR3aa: CSARGVGEIQYF
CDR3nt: TGCAGTGCTAGGGGAGTGGGCGAGATCCAGTACTTC

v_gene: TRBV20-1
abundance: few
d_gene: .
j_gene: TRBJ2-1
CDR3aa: CSAHRANNEQFF
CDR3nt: TGCAGTGCTCATAGGGCCAACAATGAGCAGTTCTTC

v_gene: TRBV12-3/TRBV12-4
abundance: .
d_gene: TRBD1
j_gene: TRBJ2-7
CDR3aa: CASSLEKTGWAYNEQYF
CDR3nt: TGTGCCAGCAGTTTAGAAAAGACAGGGTGGGCCTACAATGAGCAGTACTTC

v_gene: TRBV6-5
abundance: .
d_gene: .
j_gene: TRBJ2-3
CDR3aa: CASSYRPSLTGGGTDTQYF
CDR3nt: TGTGCCAGCAGTTACCGCCCCTCCCTGACGGGCGGGGGCACAGATACGCAGTATTTT

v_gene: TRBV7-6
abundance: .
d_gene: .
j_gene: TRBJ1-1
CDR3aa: CASSWRTGTEAFF
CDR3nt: TGTGCCAGCAGCTGGAGAACCGGGACAGAAGCTTTCTTT

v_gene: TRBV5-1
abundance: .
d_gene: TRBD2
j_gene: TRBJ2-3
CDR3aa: CASSPGLAGATTDTQYF
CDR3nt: TGCGCCAGCAGCCCGGGACTAGCGGGGGCAACCACAGATACGCAGTATTTT

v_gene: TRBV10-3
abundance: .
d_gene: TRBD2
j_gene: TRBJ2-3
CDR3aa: CAIKGTSGPSTDTQYF
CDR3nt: TGTGCCATCAAAGGGACTAGCGGGCCAAGCACAGATACGCAGTATTTT

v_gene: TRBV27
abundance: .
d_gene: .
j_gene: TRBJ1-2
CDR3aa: CASSVAGELYGYTF
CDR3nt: TGTGCCAGCAGTGTAGCTGGGGAGCTCTATGGCTACACCTTC

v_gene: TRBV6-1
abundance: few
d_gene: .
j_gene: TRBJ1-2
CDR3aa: CASSDPTSYGYTF
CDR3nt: TGTGCCAGCAGTGACCCAACGAGTTATGGCTACACCTTC

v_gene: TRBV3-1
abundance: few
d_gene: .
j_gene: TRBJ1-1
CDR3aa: CASSQVKSEAFF
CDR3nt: TGTGCCAGCAGCCAAGTCAAGAGTGAAGCTTTCTTT

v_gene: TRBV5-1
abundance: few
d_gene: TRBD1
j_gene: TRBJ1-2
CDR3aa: CASSLETGGGYGYTF
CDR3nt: TGCGCCAGCAGCTTGGAGACAGGGGGCGGCTATGGCTACACCTTC

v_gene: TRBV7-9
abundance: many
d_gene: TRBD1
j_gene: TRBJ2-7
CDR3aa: CASSSRDRGYEQYF
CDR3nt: TGTGCCAGCAGCTCCCGGGACAGGGGCTACGAGCAGTACTTC

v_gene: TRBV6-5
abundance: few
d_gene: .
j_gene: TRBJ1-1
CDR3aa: CATTRYTEAFF
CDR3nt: TGTGCCACAACCCGCTACACTGAAGCTTTCTTT

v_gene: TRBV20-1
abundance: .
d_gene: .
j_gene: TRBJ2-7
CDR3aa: CSARTDSYEQYF
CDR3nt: TGCAGTGCCCGGACGGATTCCTACGAGCAGTACTTC

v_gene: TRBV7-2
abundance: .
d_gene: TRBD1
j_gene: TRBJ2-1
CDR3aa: CASSLPDRGNEQFF
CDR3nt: TGTGCCAGCAGCCTTCCCGACAGGGGCAATGAGCAGTTCTTC

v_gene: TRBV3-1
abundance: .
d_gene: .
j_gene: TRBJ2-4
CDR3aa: CASSQGGPLLAKNIQYF
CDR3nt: TGTGCCAGCAGCCAAGGGGGGCCTCTCCTAGCCAAAAACATTCAGTACTTC

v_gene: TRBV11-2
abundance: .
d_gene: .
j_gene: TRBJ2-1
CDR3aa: CASSWILPEQFF
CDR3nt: TGTGCCAGCAGCTGGATCCTTCCTGAGCAGTTCTTC

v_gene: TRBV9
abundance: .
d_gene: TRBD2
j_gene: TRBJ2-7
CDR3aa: CASSLQSGGAGEQYF
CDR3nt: TGTGCCAGCAGCTTACAGAGCGGGGGGGCCGGCGAGCAGTACTTC

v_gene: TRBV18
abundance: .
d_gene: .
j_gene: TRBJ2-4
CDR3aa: CASSDFQGRGENIQYF
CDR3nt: TGTGCCAGCTCAGACTTCCAGGGTCGCGGGGAGAACATTCAGTACTTC

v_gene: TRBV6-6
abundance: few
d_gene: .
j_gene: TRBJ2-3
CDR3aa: CASSYPNRADTQYF
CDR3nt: TGTGCCAGCAGTTACCCAAATAGGGCAGATACGCAGTATTTT

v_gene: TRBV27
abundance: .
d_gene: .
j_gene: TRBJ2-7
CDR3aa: CASSLSPGRLNYEQYF
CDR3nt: TGTGCCAGCAGTTTATCGCCAGGCCGCCTCAACTACGAGCAGTACTTC

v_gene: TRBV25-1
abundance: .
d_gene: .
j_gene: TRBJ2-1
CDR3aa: CASSEPGQRSNEQFF
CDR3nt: TGTGCCAGCAGTGAGCCTGGACAAAGGAGCAATGAGCAGTTCTTC

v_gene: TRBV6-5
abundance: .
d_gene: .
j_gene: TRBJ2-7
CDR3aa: CASSYGRNYEQYF
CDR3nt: TGTGCCAGCAGCTACGGGCGGAACTACGAGCAGTACTTC

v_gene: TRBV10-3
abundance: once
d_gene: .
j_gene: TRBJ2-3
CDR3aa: CAVLVGGQVGTTSTDTQYF
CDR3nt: TGTGCCGTGCTCGTGGGGGGGCAGGTCGGAACTACTAGCACAGATACGCAGTATTTT

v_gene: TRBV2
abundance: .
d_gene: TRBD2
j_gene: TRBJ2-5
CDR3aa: CASTEPPSGRLEKYF
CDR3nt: TGTGCCAGCACCGAACCCCCTAGCGGTCGATTAGAGAAGTACTTC

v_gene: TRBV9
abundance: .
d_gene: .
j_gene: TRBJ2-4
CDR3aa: CAGSSRTRLAKNIQYF
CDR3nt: TGTGCCGGCAGCTCCAGGACAAGACTAGCCAAAAACATTCAGTACTTC

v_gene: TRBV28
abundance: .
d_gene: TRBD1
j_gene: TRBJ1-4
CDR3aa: CASSRQGVGEKLLF
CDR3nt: TGTGCCAGCAGTCGACAGGGGGTAGGCGAAAAACTGCTTTTT

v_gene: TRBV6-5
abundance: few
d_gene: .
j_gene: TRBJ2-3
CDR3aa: CASARDYTQYF
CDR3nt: TGTGCCAGCGCCCGGGACTATACGCAGTATTTT

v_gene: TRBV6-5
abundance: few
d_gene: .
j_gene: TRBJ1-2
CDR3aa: CASSREGRNYGYTF
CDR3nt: TGTGCCAGCAGCCGAGAGGGACGGAACTATGGCTACACCTTC

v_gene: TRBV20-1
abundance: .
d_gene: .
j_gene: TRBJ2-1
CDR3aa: CSARDGRGAYNEQFF
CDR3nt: TGCAGTGCTAGAGATGGGAGGGGGGCCTACAATGAGCAGTTCTTC

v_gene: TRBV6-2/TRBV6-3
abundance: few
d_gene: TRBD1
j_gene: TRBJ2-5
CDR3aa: CASSYPMDRREETQYF
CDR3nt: TGTGCCAGCAGTTACCCAATGGACAGGCGGGAAGAGACCCAGTACTTC

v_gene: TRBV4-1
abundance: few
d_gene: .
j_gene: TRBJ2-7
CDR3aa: CASSQDWGSPGYEQYF
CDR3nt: TGCGCCAGCAGCCAAGATTGGGGTAGCCCGGGGTACGAGCAGTACTTC

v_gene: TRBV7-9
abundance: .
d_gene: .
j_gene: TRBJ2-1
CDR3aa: CASSFSEQFF
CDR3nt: TGTGCCAGCAGCTTTTCCGAGCAGTTCTTC

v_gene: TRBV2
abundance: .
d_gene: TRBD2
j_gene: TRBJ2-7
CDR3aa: CASSEWSSGGQSSYEQYF
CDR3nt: TGTGCCAGCAGTGAGTGGTCTAGCGGGGGCCAAAGCTCCTACGAGCAGTACTTC

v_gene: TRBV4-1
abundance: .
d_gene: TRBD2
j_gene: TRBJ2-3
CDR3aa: CASSHLGTSFSTDMQYF
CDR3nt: TGCGCCAGCAGCCACCTCGGGACTAGCTTTAGCACAGATATGCAGTATTTT

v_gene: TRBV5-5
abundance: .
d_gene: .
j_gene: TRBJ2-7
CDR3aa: CASSTQGISICYEQYF
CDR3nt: TGTGCCAGCAGTACTCAGGGAATCTCTATCTGTTACGAGCAGTACTTC

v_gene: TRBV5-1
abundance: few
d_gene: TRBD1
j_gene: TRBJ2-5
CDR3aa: CASSFGTGTYQETQYF
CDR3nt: TGCGCCAGCAGCTTCGGGACAGGGACATACCAAGAGACCCAGTACTTC

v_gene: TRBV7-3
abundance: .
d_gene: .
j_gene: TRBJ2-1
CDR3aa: CASSFRAGSYNEQFF
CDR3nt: TGTGCCAGCAGCTTCCGGGCAGGGAGTTACAATGAGCAGTTCTTC

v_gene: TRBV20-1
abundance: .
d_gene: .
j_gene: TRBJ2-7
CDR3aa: CSARGRRAEQYF
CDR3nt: TGCAGTGCTAGAGGCAGGCGAGCCGAGCAGTACTTC

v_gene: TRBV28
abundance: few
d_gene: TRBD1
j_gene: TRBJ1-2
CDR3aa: CASSFPQRGTGNYGYTF
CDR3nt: TGTGCCAGCAGTTTCCCGCAGAGGGGGACAGGAAACTATGGCTACACCTTC

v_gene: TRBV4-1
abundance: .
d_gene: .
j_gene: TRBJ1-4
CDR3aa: CASSQKAQGEKLFF
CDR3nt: TGCGCCAGCAGCCAAAAGGCCCAAGGGGAAAAACTGTTTTTT

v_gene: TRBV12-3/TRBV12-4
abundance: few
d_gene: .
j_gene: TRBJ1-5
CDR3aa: CASSQLPRGDNQPQHF
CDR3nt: TGTGCCAGCAGCCAATTGCCCCGGGGGGACAATCAGCCCCAGCATTTT

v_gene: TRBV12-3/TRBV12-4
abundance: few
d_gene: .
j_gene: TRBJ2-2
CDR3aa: CASSFPQTDNTGELFF
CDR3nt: TGTGCCAGCAGTTTCCCCCAGACAGATAACACCGGGGAGCTGTTTTTT

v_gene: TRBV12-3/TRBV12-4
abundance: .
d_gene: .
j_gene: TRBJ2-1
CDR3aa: CASTLWGGQYNEQFF
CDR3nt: TGTGCCAGCACCCTTTGGGGGGGCCAGTACAATGAGCAGTTCTTC